This TCR beta chain was identified in a study of CD8+ T cells in alopecia areata. Once RNA had been extracted, it was reverse transcribed into cDNA to act as the sequencing template. Libraries were prepared by immunoSEQ multiplex PCR; TCRdb keeps only in-frame clonotypes and omits some of them. This sample has 200,000 to 250,000 clones, with 35% to 40% found just once. The treatment was: oral pan-JAK inhibitor, 5-10 mg twice daily. Study-level results: Tofacitinib did not eliminate many expanded lesional clones from scalp or blood.

Note on this clone: Antigen specificity is unknown.

The TCR comes from a human donor with alopecia areata. The source was CD4+ T cells sorted from blood, collected between weeks 30 and 35, from a patient treated with tofacitinib.

CDR3 nucleotides: TGTGCCAGCAGCCGCGGACAGATTGCAACTAATGAAAAACTGTTTTTT. The encoded protein is CASSRGQIATNEKLFF. The chain carries TRBV4-2 and TRBJ1-4, with D tentatively TRBD1 (6 bases). V was pared by 4 bases and J by 0 bases, with 12 bases between. Germline-derived CDR1 and CDR2 are LGHNA and YNFKEQ. The CDR3 sequence is 16 residues long.